This T cell receptor beta chain was profiled in a study of cytomegalovirus exposure and HLA in healthy donors. Germline-derived CDR1 and CDR2 are SGHNT and YENEEA. Trimming removed 8 bases from V and 0 bases from J, with 11 bases in between. The CDR3 runs 14 residues. Note on this clone: No antigen is known for it.

The PCR had 60 Vbeta and 13 Jbeta primers. Clones were sequenced by immunoSEQ multiplex PCR, and TCRdb holds only the in-frame ones, with some missing. The repertoire includes 130,000 or so clones, approximately 74% of them detected once, and about 7.3% sits in the top ten. Whole-study findings and limits: Later work found that TCR association rates differed between HLA loci; DRB1 had the most and HLA-C the fewest. A cluster of highly shared sequence variants was likely a sequencing artifact. Presence/absence results assume similar sequencing depth per donor, which may not hold.

The gene calls are TRBV11-3 and TRBJ2-1; D is perhaps TRBD2 (6 bases). Sequenced sample: PBMCs. This TCR came from a male donor in good health and CMV-seronegative. CDR3 DNA sequence: TGTGCCAGCTCGCGGGACCTCTCCTACAATGAGCAGTTCTTC. Translation: CASSRDLSYNEQFF.